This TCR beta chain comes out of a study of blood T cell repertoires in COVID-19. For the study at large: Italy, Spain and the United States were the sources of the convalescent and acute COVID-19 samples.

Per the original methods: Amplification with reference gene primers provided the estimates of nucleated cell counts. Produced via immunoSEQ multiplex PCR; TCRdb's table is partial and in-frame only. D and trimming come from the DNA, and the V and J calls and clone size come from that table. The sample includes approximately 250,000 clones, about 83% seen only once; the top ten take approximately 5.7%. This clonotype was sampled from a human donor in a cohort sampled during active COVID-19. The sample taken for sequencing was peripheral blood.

Written as DNA, the CDR3 is TGTGCCAGCAGCTCCGACGGGACAGGGGATTACGAGCAGTACTTC. Protein sequence: CASSSDGTGDYEQYF. V and J are TRBV7-8 and TRBJ2-7, with TRBD1 identical over 10 bases. V was clipped by 4 bases and J by 4 bases; unmatched bases: 7. This CDR3 contains 15 residues. Germline loops: CDR1 SGHVS, CDR2 FQNEAQ.